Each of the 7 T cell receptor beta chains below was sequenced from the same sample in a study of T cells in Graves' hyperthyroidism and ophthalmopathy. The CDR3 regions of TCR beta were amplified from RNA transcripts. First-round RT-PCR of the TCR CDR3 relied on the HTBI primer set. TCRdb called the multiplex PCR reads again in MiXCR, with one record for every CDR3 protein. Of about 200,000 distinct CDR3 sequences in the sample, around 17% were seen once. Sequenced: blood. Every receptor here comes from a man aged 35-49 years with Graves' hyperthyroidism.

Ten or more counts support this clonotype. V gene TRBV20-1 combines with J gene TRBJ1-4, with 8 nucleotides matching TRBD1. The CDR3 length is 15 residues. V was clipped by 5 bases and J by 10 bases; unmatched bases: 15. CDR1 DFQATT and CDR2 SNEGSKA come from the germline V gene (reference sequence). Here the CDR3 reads CSAETTGTGRGKLFF. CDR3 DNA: TGCAGTGCTGAAACTACCGGGACAGGCAGGGGAAAACTGTTTTTT.

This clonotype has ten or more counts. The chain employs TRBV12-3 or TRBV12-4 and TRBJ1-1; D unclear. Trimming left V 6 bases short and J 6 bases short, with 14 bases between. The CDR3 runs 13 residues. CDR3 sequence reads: CASSNPLRPEAFF. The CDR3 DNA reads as TGTGCCAGCAGCAATCCCTTGAGGCCTGAAGCTTTCTTT.

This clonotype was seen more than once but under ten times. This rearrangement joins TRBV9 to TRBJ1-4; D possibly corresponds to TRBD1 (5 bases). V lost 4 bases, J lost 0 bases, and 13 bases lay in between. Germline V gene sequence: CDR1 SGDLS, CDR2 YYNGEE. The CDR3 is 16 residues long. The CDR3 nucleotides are TGTGCCAGCAGCCCCGGACACTCCCCAACTAATGAAAAACTGTTTTTT. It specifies CASSPGHSPTNEKLFF.

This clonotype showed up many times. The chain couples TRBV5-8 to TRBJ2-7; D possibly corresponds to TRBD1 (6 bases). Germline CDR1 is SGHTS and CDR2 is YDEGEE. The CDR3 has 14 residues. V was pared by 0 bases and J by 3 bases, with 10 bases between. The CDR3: CASSLGGQDYEQYF. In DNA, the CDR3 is TGTGCCAGCAGCTTGGGGGGACAAGACTACGAGCAGTACTTC. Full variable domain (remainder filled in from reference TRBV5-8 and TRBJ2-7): EAGVTQSPTHLIKTRGQQATLRCSPISGHTSVYWYQQALGLGLQFLLWYDEGEERNRGNFPPRFSGRQFPNYSSELNVNALELEDSALYLCASSLGGQDYEQYFGPGTRLTVT.

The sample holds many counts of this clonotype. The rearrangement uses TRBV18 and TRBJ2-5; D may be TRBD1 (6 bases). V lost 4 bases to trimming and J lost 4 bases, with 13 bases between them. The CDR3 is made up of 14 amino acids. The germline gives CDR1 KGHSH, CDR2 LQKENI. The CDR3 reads CASSLPGALETQYF. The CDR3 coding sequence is TGTGCCAGCTCACTTCCAGGGGCATTAGAGACCCAGTACTTC.

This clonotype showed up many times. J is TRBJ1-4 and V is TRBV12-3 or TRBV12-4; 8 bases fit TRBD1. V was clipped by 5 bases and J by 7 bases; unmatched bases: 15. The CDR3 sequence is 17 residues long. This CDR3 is CASSPGGLRGPGEKLFF. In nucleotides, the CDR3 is TGTGCCAGCAGTCCAGGGGGTCTCAGGGGGCCGGGTGAAAAACTGTTTTTT.

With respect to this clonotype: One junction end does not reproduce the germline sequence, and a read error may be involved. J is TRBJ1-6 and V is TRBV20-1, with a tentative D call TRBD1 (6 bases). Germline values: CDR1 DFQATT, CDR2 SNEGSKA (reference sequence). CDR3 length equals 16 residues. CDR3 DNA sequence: TGCAGTGCCAGAGGGTCACAGGGACGGGACAATTCACCCCTCCACTTT. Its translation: CSARGSQGRDNSPLHF.